The text below deals with one T cell receptor beta chain. This specimen comes from a study of blood T cell repertoires in COVID-19. Study background: From T cells, B-cell-depleted T cells, or PBMCs came the material, which was cDNA or gDNA.

The table came from immunoSEQ multiplex PCR; TCRdb's copy has only in-frame clones and leaves some out. The data hold around 230,000 clones, with about 86% observed a single time. V lost 5 bases, J lost 8 bases, and 21 bases lay in between. CDR1 MDHEN and CDR2 SYDVKM come from the germline V gene. The CDR3 loop spans 15 amino acids. This chain uses TRBV28 with TRBJ1-2, with D hard to call. The clonotype originates from a woman over 75 with acute or convalescent COVID-19. The specimen sequenced was peripheral blood. The CDR3 nucleotides are TGTGCCAGCAGTCCACCAGCAAGGCATGGGCAGGGCTACACCTTC. Translation gives CASSPPARHGQGYTF.